The table lists the clone carrying this TCR beta chain with many counts. The data were taken from a study of neurological immune-mediated disorders. Each CDR3 protein gets one entry after TCRdb re-called the 5' RACE reads with MiXCR. Among 33,000 or so distinct CDR3 sequences listed, less than 8.5% were seen once. The CDR3 consists of 13 residues. V lost 6 bases to trimming and J lost 9 bases, with 18 bases between them. Germline V gives CDR1 KGHSH, CDR2 LQKENI. The rearrangement links TRBV18 to TRBJ2-7; the D gene could be TRBD1 or TRBD2 (5 bases each). What was sequenced was PBMCs. This TCR was recovered from a woman aged 40 to 49 in good health. CDR3 nucleotides: TGTGCCAGCTCCCCCGGGACGGATTGGGGGCAGTACTTC. This gives the protein CASSPGTDWGQYF.